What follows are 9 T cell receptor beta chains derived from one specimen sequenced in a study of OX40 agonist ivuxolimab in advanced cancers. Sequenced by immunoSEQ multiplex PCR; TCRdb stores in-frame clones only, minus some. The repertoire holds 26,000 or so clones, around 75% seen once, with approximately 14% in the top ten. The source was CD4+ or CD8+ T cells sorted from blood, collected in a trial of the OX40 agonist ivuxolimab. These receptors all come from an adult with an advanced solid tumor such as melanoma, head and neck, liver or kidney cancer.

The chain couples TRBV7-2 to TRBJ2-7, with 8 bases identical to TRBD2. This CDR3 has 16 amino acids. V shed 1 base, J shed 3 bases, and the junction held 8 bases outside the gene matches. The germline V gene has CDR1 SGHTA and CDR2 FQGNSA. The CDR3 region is CASSLDVGGGLYEQYF. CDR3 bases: TGTGCCAGCAGCTTAGATGTGGGCGGGGGGCTCTACGAGCAGTACTTC.

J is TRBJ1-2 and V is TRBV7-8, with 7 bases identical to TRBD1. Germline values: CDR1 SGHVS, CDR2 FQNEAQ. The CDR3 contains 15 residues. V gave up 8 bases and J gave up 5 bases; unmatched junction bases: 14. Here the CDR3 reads CASATPTGIGYGYTF. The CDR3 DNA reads TGTGCCAGCGCAACCCCGACAGGGATTGGATATGGCTACACCTTC.

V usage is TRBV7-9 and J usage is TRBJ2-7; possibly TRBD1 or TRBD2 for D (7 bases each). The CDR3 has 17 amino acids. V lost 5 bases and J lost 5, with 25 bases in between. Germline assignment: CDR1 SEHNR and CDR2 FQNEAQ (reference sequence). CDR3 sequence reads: CASSAGVYDRVYNEQYF. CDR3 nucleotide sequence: TGTGCCAGCAGCGCGGGGGTTTATGACAGGGTTTATAACGAGCAGTACTTC.

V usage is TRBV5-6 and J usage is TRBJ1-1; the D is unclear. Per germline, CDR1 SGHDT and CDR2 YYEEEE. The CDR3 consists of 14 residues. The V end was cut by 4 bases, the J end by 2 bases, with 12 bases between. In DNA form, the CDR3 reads TGTGCCAGCAGCCGTCGACACGCCAACACTGAAGCTTTCTTT. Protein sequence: CASSRRHANTEAFF.

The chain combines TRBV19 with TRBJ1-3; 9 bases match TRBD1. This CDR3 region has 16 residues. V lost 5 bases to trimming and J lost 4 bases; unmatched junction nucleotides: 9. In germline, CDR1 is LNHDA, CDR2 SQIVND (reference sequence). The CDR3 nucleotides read TGTGCCAGTAGTGACGGGACAGGGAGCGGCGGAAACACCATATATTTT. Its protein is CASSDGTGSGGNTIYF.

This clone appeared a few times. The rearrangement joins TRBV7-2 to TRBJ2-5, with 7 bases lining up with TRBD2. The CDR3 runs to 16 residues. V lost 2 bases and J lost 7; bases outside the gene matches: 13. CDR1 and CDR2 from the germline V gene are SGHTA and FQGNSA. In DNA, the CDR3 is TGTGCCAGCAGCTTAACGGTCGGCGGGGGATCGGCGACCCAGTACTTC. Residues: CASSLTVGGGSATQYF.

The chain's CDR3 is CASSSGTVNEKLFF. The CDR3 nucleotides are TGTGCCAGCAGCTCCGGGACAGTTAATGAAAAACTGTTTTTT. The chain joins TRBV7-9 to TRBJ1-4, with 7 bases matching TRBD1. CDR3 size: 14 residues. The ends lost 4 bases at V and 4 bases at J; junction bases unmatched: 3. CDR1 SEHNR and CDR2 FQNEAQ come from the germline V gene (reference sequence).

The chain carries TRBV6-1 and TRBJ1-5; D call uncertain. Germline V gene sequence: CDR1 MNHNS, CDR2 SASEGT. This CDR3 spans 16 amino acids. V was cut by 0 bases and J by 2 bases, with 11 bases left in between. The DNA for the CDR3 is TGTGCCAGCAGTGAAGCTAGGAGGGTCGGCAATCAGCCCCAGCATTTT. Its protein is CASSEARRVGNQPQHF.

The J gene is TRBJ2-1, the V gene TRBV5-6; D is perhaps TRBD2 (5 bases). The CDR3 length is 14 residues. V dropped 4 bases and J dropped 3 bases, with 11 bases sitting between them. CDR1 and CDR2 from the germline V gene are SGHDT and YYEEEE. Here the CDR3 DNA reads TGTGCCAGCAGCAACGGGGATAACTACAATGAGCAGTTCTTC. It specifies CASSNGDNYNEQFF. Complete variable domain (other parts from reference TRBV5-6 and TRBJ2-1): DAGVTQSPTHLIKTRGQQVTLRCSPKSGHDTVSWYQQALGQGPQFIFQYYEEEERQRGNFPDRFSGHQFPNYSSELNVNALLLGDSALYLCASSNGDNYNEQFFGPGTRLTVL.